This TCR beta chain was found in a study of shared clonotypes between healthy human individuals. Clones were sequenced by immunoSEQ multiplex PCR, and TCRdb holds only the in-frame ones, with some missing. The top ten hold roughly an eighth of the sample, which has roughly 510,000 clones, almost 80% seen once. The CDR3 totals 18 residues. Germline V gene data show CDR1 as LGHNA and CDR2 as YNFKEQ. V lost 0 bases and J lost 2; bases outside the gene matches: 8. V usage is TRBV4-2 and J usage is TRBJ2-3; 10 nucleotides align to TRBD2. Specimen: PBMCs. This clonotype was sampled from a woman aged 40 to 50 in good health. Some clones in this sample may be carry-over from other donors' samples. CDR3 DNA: TGTGCCAGCAGCCAAGATTTCAGGGGGACTAGCGCCACAGATACGCAGTATTTT. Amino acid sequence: CASSQDFRGTSATDTQYF.